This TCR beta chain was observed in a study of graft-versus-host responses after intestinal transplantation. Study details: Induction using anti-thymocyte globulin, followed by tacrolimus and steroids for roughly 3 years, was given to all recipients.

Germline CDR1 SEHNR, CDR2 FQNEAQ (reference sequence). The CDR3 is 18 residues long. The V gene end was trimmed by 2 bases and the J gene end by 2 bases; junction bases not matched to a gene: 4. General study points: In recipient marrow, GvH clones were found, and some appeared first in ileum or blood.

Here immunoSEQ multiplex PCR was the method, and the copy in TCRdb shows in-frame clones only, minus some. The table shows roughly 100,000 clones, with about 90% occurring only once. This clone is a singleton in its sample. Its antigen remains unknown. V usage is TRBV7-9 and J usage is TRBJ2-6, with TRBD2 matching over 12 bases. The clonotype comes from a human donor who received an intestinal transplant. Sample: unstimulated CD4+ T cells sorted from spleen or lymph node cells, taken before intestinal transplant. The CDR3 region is CASSLLAGGPTGANVLTF. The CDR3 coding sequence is TGTGCCAGCAGCTTACTAGCGGGGGGGCCAACTGGGGCCAACGTCCTGACTTTC.